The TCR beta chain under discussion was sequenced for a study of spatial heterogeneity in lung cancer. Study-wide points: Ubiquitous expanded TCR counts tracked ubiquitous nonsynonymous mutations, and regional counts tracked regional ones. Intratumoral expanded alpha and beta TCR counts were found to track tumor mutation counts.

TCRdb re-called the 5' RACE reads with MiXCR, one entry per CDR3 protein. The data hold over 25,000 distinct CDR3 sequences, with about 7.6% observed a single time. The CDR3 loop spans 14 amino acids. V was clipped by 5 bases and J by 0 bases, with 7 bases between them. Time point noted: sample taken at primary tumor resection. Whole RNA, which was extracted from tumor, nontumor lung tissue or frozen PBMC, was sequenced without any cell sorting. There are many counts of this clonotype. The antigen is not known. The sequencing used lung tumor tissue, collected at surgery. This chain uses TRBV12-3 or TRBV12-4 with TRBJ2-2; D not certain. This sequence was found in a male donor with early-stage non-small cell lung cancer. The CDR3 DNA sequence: TGTGCCAGCAGTGGAGATACGAACACCGGGGAGCTGTTTTTT. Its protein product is CASSGDTNTGELFF.